Listed below are T cell receptor beta chains from one sample, sequenced in a study of molecular identifiers for immune sequencing clone quantification. TCRdb redid the calling of the PCR reads with MiXCR, one entry per CDR3 protein. Among about 500,000 distinct CDR3 sequences listed, about a quarter were seen once. Sequenced material: naive CD8+ T cells from blood, with Jurkat cell RNA spiked in. These receptors were collected from a human donor in good health. Some libraries in this study had Jurkat cell RNA spiked in. The CDR3 runs from the conserved cysteine through the conserved F or W. D genes are given only for firm matches. A row's size may be missing; if present it is once, few, many or a size class.

>few|TRBV3-1|13|TRBJ2-2|-
TGTGCCAGCAGAGACATTTCGACGCCCCAGCTGTTTTTT
CASRDISTPQLFF
>few|TRBV4-2|15|TRBJ2-7|TRBD2
TGTGCCAGCAGCCAAGAGACTAGCGGGCTGTACGAGCAGTACTTC
CASSQETSGLYEQYF
>few|TRBV6-2/TRBV6-3|17|TRBJ2-7|-
TGTGCCAGCAGTTACGTCGCTGGGCAGGGGCACTCCTACGAGCAGTACTTC
CASSYVAGQGHSYEQYF
>-|TRBV4-3|14|TRBJ2-7|TRBD2
TGCGCCAGCAGCCAAGGGGCGGGAGCTGCCGAGCAGTACTTC
CASSQGAGAAEQYF
>many|TRBV27|14|TRBJ1-1|-
TGTGCCAGCAGAGGGGTTGCAGAGAACACTGAAGCTTTCTTT
CASRGVAENTEAFF
>-|TRBV2|16|TRBJ1-4|-
TGTGCCAGCAGAACCCCAGGGGCGCAGCTATTCGAAAAACTGTTTTTT
CASRTPGAQLFEKLFF
>many|TRBV28|12|TRBJ2-7|-
TGTGCCAGCAGGACAGAAGGGTACGAGCAGTACTTC
CASRTEGYEQYF
>many|TRBV24-1|13|TRBJ2-3|-
TGTGCCACAGCTGGGGACCGGGCGGATACGCAGTATTTT
CATAGDRADTQYF
>few|TRBV27|16|TRBJ2-5|TRBD1
TGTGCCAGCAGTTTAGCCCCGACAGGGCTACAAGAGACCCAGTACTTC
CASSLAPTGLQETQYF
>-|TRBV19|13|TRBJ1-2|-
TGTGCCAGTAGTATCTCCCAGGTCTATGGCTACACCTTC
CASSISQVYGYTF
>few|TRBV6-2/TRBV6-3|18|TRBJ2-6|TRBD1
TGTGCCAGCAGTTTTCGGGACAGGGGAAGGCCTGGGGCCAACGTCCTGACTTTC
CASSFRDRGRPGANVLTF
>many|TRBV12-3/TRBV12-4|12|TRBJ1-1|-
TGTGCCAGCAGTTATGGCAGACCTGAGGCTTTCTTT
CASSYGRPEAFF
>many|TRBV4-1|15|TRBJ2-2|-
TGCGCCAGCAGCTTAGGGGTCCCGAACACCGGGGAGCTGTTTTTT
CASSLGVPNTGELFF
>few|TRBV6-1|16|TRBJ1-5|-
TGTGCCAGCAGTGAAGGGATGGCAGGAGCTAATCAGCCCCAGCATTTT
CASSEGMAGANQPQHF
>few|TRBV10-3|12|TRBJ2-7|TRBD2
TGTGCCATTCAGGGACTAGAGTACGAGCAGTACTTC
CAIQGLEYEQYF
>many|TRBV4-1|16|TRBJ1-5|-
TGCGCCAGCAGCCAAGTGATAGGAAATAGCAATCAGCCCCAGCATTTT
CASSQVIGNSNQPQHF
>-|TRBV4-1|14|TRBJ2-1|-
TGCGCCAGCAGCCAAGCTAGGACACCGAATGAGCAGTTCTTC
CASSQARTPNEQFF
>-|TRBV20-1|15|TRBJ2-3|-
TGCAGTGCTAGAGATTTCAGTGGCGGGCTGAATACGCAGTATTTT
CSARDFSGGLNTQYF
>many|TRBV11-1|10|TRBJ2-1|-
TGTGCCAGCAGCACCAATGAGCAGTTCTTC
CASSTNEQFF
>-|TRBV20-1|13|TRBJ2-5|-
TGCAGTGCTAGAGATTTGAAGGAGGAGACCCAGTACTTC
CSARDLKEETQYF
>many|TRBV4-3|14|TRBJ2-2|-
TGCGCCAGCAGCCAAGCAAGGTTAACCGGGGAGCTGTTTTTT
CASSQARLTGELFF
>many|TRBV7-2|14|TRBJ2-7|TRBD2
TGTGCCAGCAGGGACACTAGCGGGAGGTACGAGCAGTACTTC
CASRDTSGRYEQYF
>many|TRBV6-2/TRBV6-3|13|TRBJ1-5|-
TGTGCCAGCAGTTACCCTACCGGGCAGCCCCAGCATTTT
CASSYPTGQPQHF
>-|TRBV11-2|16|TRBJ2-7|-
TGTGCCAGCAGCTTAGTGGTGGACGCCGCGGAATACGAGCAGTACTTC
CASSLVVDAAEYEQYF
>-|TRBV2|10|TRBJ1-1|-
TGTGCCAGCAGAGGGGCTGGGGCTTTCTTT
CASRGAGAFF
>-|TRBV27|15|TRBJ2-1|-
TGTGCCAGTGGGGGACTTTCCGGGGCCTACAATGAGCAGTTCTTC
CASGGLSGAYNEQFF
>few|TRBV14|16|TRBJ2-5|-
TGTGCCAGCAGCCGGACACCGGGCCACCAACAAGAGACCCAGTACTTC
CASSRTPGHQQETQYF
>-|TRBV5-6|18|TRBJ2-7|-
TGTGCCAGCAGCTTGGTCGCCTCAGCGTGGGCCTTCTCCTACGAGCAGTACTTC
CASSLVASAWAFSYEQYF